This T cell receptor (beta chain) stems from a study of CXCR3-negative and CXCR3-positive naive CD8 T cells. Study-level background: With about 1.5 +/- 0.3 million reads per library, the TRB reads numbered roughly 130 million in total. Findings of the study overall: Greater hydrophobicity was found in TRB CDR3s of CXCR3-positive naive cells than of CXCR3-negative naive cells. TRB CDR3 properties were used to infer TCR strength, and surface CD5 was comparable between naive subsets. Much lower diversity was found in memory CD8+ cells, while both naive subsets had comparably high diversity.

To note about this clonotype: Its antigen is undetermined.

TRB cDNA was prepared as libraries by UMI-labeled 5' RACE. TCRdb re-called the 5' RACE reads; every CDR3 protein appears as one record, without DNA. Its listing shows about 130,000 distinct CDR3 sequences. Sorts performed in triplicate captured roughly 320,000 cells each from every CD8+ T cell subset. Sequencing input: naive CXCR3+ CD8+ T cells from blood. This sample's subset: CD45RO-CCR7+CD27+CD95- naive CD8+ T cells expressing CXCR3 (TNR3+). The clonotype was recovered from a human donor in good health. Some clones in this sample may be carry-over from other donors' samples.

The CDR3 loop is CASSTDGTPGTEAFF. V and J are TRBV2 and TRBJ1-1; there is no DNA to check the TCRdb D call of TRBD1. This CDR3 is built from 15 residues. Germline CDR1 is SNHLY and CDR2 is FYNNEI. The whole variable domain, filled in from reference TRBV2 and TRBJ1-1, reads EPEVTQTPSHQVTQMGQEVILRCVPISNHLYFYWYRQILGQKVEFLVSFYNNEISEKSEIFDDQFSVERPDGSNFTLKIRSTKLEDSAMYFCASSTDGTPGTEAFFGQGTRLTVV.